This passage covers 12 T cell receptor beta chains from one sample sequenced in a study of T cells in Graves' hyperthyroidism and ophthalmopathy. Researchers amplified the TCR beta CDR3 regions from RNA transcripts. Carried out on the TCR CDR3, a first-round RT-PCR used the HTBI primer set. TCRdb redid the calling of the multiplex PCR reads with MiXCR, one entry per CDR3 protein. Of more than 300,000 distinct CDR3 sequences in the sample, approximately 15% were seen once. The sequencing sample was made of blood. All receptors derive from a woman younger than 45 with Graves' hyperthyroidism.

The V call is TRBV5-4, the J call TRBJ2-7; maybe TRBD1 (6 bases). V gave up 0 bases and J gave up 7 bases, with 14 bases separating them. This CDR3 region has 14 residues. Per germline, CDR1 SGHNT and CDR2 YYREEE (reference sequence). In DNA form, the CDR3 reads TGTGCCAGCAGCTTGGAACAGGGTTCTCGGGAGCAGTACTTC. Its translation: CASSLEQGSREQYF.

A remark on this clonotype: A read error may explain this, as a much larger clone is one base away. The chain is built from TRBV6-1 and TRBJ2-1, with D maybe TRBD1 (5 bases). V was clipped by 0 bases and J by 10 bases, with 16 bases between them. The germline gives CDR1 MNHNS, CDR2 SASEGT. This CDR3 has 15 residues. In DNA form, the CDR3 reads TGTGCCAGCAGTGAAGCGTCCAGGGCCGGCGACGAGCAGTTCTTC. Protein: CASSEASRAGDEQFF.

A few counts support this clonotype. The J gene is TRBJ2-7, the V gene TRBV19; TRBD1 matches 8 bases. The ends lost 5 bases at V and 5 bases at J; junction bases unmatched: 8. CDR1 is LNHDA, CDR2 SQIVND, per germline (reference sequence). This CDR3 region has 14 residues. The CDR3 loop is CASSSRTGMDEQYF. The CDR3 region has the DNA TGTGCCAGTAGTTCGCGGACAGGGATGGACGAGCAGTACTTC.

This clonotype was counted many times. The CDR3 DNA reads as TGTGCCAGCAGCCAGACAGGGGGCACAGATACGCAGTATTTT. Protein product: CASSQTGGTDTQYF. The chain couples TRBV7-9 to TRBJ2-3; the match to TRBD1 covers 8 bases. The CDR3 length is 14 residues. V dropped 5 bases and J dropped 1; count of bases not matched to a gene: 2. Germline CDR1 reads SEHNR; CDR2 reads FQNEAQ (reference sequence).

The table lists this clonotype with many counts. This chain uses TRBV28 with TRBJ2-7, with TRBD1 matching over 7 bases. CDR1 and CDR2 from the germline V gene are MDHEN and SYDVKM. The J segment lost 3 bases and the V segment lost 4 bases, leaving 9 bases of the junction unmatched. The CDR3 has 15 amino acids. The CDR3 region has the DNA TGTGCCAGCAGTTGGACAGGCCAGACAGACTACGAGCAGTACTTC. Protein sequence: CASSWTGQTDYEQYF.

The V and J genes are TRBV3-1 and TRBJ2-5; 7 bases line up with TRBD1. Per germline, CDR1 LGHDT and CDR2 YNNKEL (reference sequence). CDR3 size: 15 residues. V gave up 3 bases and J gave up 4 bases; unmatched junction bases: 8. The CDR3 sequence is CASSHPGDRGETQYF. DNA for the CDR3: TGTGCCAGCAGCCATCCTGGGGACAGAGGAGAGACCCAGTACTTC.

In its sample, this clonotype was seen a few times. The rearrangement uses TRBV7-2 and TRBJ2-2; maybe TRBD1 (6 bases). Germline CDR1 reads SGHTA; CDR2 reads FQGNSA. The CDR3 is 15 residues long. Trimming cost V 1 base and J 7 bases, with 13 bases left between them. CDR3 nucleotides: TGTGCCAGCAGCTTAGTGGCAGGGGAAGGCGGGGAGCTGTTTTTT. Translation gives CASSLVAGEGGELFF.

The chain couples TRBV27 to TRBJ2-7; D gene ambiguous. Deletions cut 5 bases from V and 2 bases from J, with 10 bases between. In germline, CDR1 is MNHEY, CDR2 SMNVEV (reference sequence). CDR3 length: 13 amino acids. The CDR3 sequence is CASSPFSTYEQYF. DNA of the CDR3: TGTGCCAGCAGTCCCTTCTCGACCTACGAGCAGTACTTC.

The chain recombines TRBV5-5 with TRBJ1-5; the D is unclear. There are 14 residues in the CDR3. V was trimmed by 0 bases and J by 8 bases, leaving 12 bases between them. Germline CDR1 is SGHKS and CDR2 is YYEKEE (reference sequence). The CDR3 here is CASSLVGGWEPQHF. In DNA, the CDR3 is TGTGCCAGCAGCTTGGTGGGCGGGTGGGAGCCCCAGCATTTT.

This clonotype was detected many times. The genes are TRBV6-2 or TRBV6-3 and TRBJ1-5; D might be TRBD1 (6 bases). Trimming left V 6 bases short and J 9 bases short, with 18 bases between. The CDR3 consists of 14 residues. Germline CDR1 is MNHEY and CDR2 is SVGEGT. The CDR3 reads CASSGGQRQGPQHF. CDR3 nucleotide sequence: TGTGCCAGCAGCGGTGGACAGCGCCAGGGGCCCCAGCATTTT.

The rearrangement joins TRBV20-1 to TRBJ1-5; D remains ambiguous. Trimming removed 0 bases from V and 5 bases from J, with 14 bases in between. The CDR3 has 15 amino acids. The germline V gene has CDR1 DFQATT and CDR2 SNEGSKA (reference sequence). DNA for the CDR3: TGCAGTGCTAGAGATTCGGTGAGTGGCGATCAGCCCCAGCATTTT. Residues: CSARDSVSGDQPQHF.

This clonotype has a handful of counts. The rearrangement links TRBV12-3 or TRBV12-4 to TRBJ2-1, with 8 bases identical to TRBD1. V shed 6 bases and J 8 bases; nucleotides not matched to a gene: 12. The CDR3 sequence is 15 residues long. In DNA, the CDR3 is TGTGCCAGCAGGATTACCTCAGACAGGGGCCATGAGCAGTTCTTC. Its protein product is CASRITSDRGHEQFF.